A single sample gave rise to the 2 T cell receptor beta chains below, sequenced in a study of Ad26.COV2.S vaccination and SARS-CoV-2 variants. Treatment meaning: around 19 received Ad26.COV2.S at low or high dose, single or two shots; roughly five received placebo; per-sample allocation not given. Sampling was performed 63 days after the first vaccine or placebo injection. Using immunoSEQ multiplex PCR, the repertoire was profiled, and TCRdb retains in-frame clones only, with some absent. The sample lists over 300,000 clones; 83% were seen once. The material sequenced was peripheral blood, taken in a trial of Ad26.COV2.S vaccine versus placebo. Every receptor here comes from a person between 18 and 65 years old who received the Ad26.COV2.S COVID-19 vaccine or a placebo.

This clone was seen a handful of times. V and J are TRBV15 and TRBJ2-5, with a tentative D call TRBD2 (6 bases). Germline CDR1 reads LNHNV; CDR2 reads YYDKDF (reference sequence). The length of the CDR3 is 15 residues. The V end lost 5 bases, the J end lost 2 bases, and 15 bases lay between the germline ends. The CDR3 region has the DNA TGTGCCACCAGCCCCCCGGGGGACCTTCAAGAGACCCAGTACTTC. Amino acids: CATSPPGDLQETQYF.

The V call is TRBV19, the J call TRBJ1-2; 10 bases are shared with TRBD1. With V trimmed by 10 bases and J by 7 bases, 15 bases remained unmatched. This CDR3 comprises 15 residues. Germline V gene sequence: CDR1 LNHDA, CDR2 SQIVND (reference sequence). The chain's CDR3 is CATPSRQGAQGGYTF. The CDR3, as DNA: TGTGCCACGCCCTCGAGACAGGGGGCGCAGGGTGGCTACACCTTC.